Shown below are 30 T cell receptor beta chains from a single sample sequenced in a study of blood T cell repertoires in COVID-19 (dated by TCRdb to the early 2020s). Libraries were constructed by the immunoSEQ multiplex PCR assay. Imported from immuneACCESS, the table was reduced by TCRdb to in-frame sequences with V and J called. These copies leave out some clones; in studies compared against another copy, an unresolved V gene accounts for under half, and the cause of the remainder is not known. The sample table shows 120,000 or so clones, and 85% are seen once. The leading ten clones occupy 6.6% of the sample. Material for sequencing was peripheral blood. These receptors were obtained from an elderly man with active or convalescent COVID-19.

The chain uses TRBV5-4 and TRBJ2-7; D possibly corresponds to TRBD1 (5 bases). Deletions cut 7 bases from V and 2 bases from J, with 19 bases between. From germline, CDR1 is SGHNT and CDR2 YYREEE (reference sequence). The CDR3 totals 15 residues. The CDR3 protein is CASSSATQAPYEQYF. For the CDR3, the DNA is TGTGCCAGCTCCTCGGCTACACAGGCCCCCTACGAGCAGTACTTC.

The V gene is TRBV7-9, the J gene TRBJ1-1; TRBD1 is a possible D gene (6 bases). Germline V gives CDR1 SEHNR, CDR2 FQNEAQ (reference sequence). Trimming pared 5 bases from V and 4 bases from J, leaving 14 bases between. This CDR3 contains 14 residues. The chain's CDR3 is CASSTQGRSTEAFF. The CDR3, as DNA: TGTGCCAGCAGCACACAGGGCCGGTCCACTGAAGCTTTCTTT.

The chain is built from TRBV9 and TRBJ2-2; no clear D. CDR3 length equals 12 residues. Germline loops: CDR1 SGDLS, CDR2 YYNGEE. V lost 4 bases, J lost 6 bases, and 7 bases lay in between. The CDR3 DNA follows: TGTGCCAGCAGCCTGTCCTCCGGGGAGCTGTTTTTT. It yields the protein CASSLSSGELFF.

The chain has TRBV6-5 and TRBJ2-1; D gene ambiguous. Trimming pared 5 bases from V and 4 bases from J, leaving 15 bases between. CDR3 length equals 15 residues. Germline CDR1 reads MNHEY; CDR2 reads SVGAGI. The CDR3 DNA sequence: TGTGCCAGCAGTCCCTACCCCTCGAGGTACAATGAGCAGTTCTTC. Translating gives CASSPYPSRYNEQFF.

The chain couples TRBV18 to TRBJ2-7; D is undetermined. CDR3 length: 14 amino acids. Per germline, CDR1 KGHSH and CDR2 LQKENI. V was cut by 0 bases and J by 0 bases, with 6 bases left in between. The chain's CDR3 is CASSPPSGSYEQYF. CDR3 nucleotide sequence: TGTGCCAGCTCACCACCCAGTGGCTCCTACGAGCAGTACTTC.

CDR3 residues: CATSRVGAEAFF. The CDR3 nucleotides read TGTGCCACCAGCAGAGTGGGCGCTGAAGCTTTCTTT. The genes are TRBV15 and TRBJ1-1; no clear D. CDR1 LNHNV and CDR2 YYDKDF come from the germline V gene (reference sequence). The V and J ends lost 1 base and 6 bases respectively, with 6 bases between them. This CDR3 is 12 amino acids long.

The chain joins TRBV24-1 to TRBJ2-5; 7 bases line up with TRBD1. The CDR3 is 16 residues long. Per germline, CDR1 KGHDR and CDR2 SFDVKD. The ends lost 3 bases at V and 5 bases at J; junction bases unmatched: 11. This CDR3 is CATSDTRQGRRETQYF. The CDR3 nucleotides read TGTGCCACCAGTGATACACGACAGGGAAGAAGGGAGACCCAGTACTTC.

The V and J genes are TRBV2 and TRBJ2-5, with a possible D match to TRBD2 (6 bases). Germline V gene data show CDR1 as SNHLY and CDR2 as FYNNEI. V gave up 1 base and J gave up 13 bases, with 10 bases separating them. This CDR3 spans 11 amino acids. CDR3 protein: CASSEGSGVYF. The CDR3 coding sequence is TGTGCCAGCAGTGAAGGGTCGGGGGTGTACTTC.

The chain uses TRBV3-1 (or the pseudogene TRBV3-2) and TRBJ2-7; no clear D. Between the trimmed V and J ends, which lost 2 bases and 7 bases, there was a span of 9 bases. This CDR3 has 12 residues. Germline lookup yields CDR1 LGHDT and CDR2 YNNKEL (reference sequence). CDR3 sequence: CASSQRWQEQYF. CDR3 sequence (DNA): TGTGCCAGCAGCCAACGTTGGCAAGAGCAGTACTTC.

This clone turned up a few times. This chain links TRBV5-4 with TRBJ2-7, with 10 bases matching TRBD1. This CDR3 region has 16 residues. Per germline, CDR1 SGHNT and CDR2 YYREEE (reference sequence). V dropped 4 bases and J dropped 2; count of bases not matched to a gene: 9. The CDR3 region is CASSRPDRGLTYEQYF. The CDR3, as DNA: TGTGCCAGCAGCCGCCCCGACAGGGGGCTTACCTACGAGCAGTACTTC.

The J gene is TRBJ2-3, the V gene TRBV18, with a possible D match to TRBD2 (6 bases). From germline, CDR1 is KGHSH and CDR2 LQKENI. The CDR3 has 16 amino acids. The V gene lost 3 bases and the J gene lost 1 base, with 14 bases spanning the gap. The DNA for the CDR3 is TGTGCCAGCTCACCGGATGTGTGGGGGGGCACAGATACGCAGTATTTT. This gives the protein CASSPDVWGGTDTQYF.

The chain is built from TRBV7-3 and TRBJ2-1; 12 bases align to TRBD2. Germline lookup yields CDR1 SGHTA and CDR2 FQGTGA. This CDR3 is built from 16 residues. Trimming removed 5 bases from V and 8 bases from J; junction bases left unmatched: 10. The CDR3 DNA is TGTGCCAGCAGCGACAGCCTAGCGGGAGGGCGGGATGAGCAGTTCTTC. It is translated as CASSDSLAGGRDEQFF.

The CDR3 DNA follows: TGTGCCAGCAGCCCAGTTAGCGGTAGCACAGATACGCAGTATTTT. This encodes CASSPVSGSTDTQYF. The genes are TRBV7-2 and TRBJ2-3; D may be TRBD2 (6 bases). Deletions cut 5 bases from V and 0 bases from J, with 12 bases between. CDR1 is SGHTA and CDR2 is FQGNSA in the germline V gene. The CDR3 contains 15 residues.

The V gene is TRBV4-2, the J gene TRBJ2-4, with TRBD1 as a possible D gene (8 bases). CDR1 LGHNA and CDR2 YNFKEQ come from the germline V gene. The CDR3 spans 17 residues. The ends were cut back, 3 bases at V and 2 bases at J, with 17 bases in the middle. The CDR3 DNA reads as TGTGCCAGCAGCCACCGAACAGGGGGGGAAACCAAAAACATTCAGTACTTC. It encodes CASSHRTGGETKNIQYF.

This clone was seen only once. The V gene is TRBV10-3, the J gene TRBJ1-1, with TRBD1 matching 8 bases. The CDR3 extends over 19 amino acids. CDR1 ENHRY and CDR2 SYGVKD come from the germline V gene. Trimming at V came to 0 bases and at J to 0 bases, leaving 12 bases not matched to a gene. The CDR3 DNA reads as TGTGCCATCAGTGAGTCGCTCTTACGGGGACAGGCCTTGAACACTGAAGCTTTCTTT. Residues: CAISESLLRGQALNTEAFF.

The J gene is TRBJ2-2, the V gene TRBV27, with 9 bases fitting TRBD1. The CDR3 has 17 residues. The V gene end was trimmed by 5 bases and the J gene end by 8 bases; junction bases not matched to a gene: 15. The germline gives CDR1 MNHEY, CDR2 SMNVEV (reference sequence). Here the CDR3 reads CASSPGQGRSSLGELFF. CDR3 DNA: TGTGCCAGCAGTCCGGGACAGGGAAGGTCTAGTTTGGGGGAGCTGTTTTTT.

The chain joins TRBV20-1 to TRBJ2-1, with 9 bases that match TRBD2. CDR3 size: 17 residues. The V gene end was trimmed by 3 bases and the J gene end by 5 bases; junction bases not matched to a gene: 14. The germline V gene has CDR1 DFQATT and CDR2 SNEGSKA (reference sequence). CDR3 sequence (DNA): TGCAGTGCTAGTGATGGACAGAGACTAGCGGCCGACAATGAGCAGTTCTTC. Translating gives CSASDGQRLAADNEQFF.

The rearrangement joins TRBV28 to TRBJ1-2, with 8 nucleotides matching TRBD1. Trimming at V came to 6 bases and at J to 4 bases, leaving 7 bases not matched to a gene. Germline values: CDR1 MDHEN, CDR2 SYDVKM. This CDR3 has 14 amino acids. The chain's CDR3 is CASREAGGSYGYTF. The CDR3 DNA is TGTGCCAGCAGGGAAGCAGGGGGCTCCTATGGCTACACCTTC.

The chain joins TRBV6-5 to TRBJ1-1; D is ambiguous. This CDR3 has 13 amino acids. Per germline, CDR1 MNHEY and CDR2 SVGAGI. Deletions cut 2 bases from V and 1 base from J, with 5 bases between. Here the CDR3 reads CASSYLGNTEAFF. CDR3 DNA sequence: TGTGCCAGCAGTTACCTAGGGAACACTGAAGCTTTCTTT.

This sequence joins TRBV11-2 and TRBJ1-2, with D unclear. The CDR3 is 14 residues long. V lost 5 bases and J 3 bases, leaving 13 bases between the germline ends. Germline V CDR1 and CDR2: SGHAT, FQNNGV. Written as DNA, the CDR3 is TGTGCCAGCAGCGCGGTGAGGGCGGACTATGGCTACACCTTC. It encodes CASSAVRADYGYTF.

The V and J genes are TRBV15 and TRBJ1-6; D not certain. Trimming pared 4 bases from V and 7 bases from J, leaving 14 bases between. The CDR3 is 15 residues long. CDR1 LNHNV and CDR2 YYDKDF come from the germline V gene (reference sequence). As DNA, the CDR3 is TGTGCCACCAGCATAAACTCAGGTCGGAATTCACCCCTCCACTTT. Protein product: CATSINSGRNSPLHF.

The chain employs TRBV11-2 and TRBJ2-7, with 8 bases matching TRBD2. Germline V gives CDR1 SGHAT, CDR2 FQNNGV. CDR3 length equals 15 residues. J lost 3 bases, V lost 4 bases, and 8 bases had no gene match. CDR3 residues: CASSSRGGRVYEQYF. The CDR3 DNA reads TGTGCCAGCAGCTCCCGGGGGGGTCGCGTCTACGAGCAGTACTTC.

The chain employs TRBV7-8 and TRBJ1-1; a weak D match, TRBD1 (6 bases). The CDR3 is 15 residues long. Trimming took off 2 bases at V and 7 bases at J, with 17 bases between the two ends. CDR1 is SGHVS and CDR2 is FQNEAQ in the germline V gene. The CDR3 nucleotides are TGTGCCAGCAGCTTATTAACCGCAGGGGCGATTGAAGCTTTCTTT. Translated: CASSLLTAGAIEAFF.

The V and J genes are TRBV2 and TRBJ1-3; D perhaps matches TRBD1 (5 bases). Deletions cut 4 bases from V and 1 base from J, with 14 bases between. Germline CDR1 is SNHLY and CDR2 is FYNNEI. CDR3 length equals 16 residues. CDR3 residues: CASSVRRGDSGNTIYF. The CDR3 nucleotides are TGTGCCAGCAGTGTTAGGCGGGGGGATTCTGGAAACACCATATATTTT. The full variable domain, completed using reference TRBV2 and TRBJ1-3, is EPEVTQTPSHQVTQMGQEVILRCVPISNHLYFYWYRQILGQKVEFLVSFYNNEISEKSEIFDDQFSVERPDGSNFTLKIRSTKLEDSAMYFCASSVRRGDSGNTIYFGEGSWLTVV.

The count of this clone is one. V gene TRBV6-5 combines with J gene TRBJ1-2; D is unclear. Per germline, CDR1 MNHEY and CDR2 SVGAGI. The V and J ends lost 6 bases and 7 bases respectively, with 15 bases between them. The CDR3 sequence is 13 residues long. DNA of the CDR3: TGTGCCAGCAGACGGGGAGGGATCGGTGGCTACACCTTC. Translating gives CASRRGGIGGYTF.

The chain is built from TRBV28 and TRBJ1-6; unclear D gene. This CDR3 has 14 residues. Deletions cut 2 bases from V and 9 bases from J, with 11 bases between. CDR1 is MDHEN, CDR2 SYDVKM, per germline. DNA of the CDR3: TGTGCCAGCAGTTTAGGAGGCTGGAGTTCACCCCTCCACTTT. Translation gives CASSLGGWSSPLHF.

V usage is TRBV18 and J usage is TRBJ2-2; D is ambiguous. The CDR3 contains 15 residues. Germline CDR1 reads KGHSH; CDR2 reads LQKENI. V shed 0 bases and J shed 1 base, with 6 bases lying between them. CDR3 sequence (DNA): TGTGCCAGCTCACCACCGGTAGAGAACACCGGGGAGCTGTTTTTT. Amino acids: CASSPPVENTGELFF.

CDR3 sequence (DNA): TGTGCCATCAGTCCCAGCGGGAACACCGGGGAGCTGTTTTTT. It yields the protein CAISPSGNTGELFF. J is TRBJ2-2 and V is TRBV10-3, with D perhaps matching TRBD2 (5 bases). The CDR3 contains 14 residues. Germline V gene sequence: CDR1 ENHRY, CDR2 SYGVKD. Between the trimmed V and J ends, which lost 5 bases and 1 base, there was a span of 8 bases.

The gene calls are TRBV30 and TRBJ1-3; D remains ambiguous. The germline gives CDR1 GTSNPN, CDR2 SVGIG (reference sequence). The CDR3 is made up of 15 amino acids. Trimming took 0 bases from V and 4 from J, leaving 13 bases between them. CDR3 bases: TGTGCCTGGAGTGTATTACGAGGAATCGGAAACACCATATATTTT. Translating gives CAWSVLRGIGNTIYF.

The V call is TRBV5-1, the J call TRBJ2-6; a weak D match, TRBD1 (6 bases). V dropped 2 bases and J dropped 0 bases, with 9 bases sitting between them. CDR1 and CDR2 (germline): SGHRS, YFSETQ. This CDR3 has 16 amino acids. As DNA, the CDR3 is TGCGCCAGCAGCTTCACAGGGAACTCTGGGGCCAACGTCCTGACTTTC. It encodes CASSFTGNSGANVLTF. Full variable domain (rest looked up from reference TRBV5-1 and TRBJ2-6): KAGVTQTPRYLIKTRGQQVTLSCSPISGHRSVSWYQQTPGQGLQFLFEYFSETQRNKGNFPGRFSGRQFSNSRSEMNVSTLELGDSALYLCASSFTGNSGANVLTFGAGSRLTVL.